The clone carrying this T cell receptor (beta chain) was counted ten times or more. Antigen unknown. Trimming removed 4 bases from V and 5 bases from J, with 8 bases in between. The CDR3 runs to 13 residues. Germline V gene lookup returns CDR1 MGHRA and CDR2 YSYEKL. This entry belongs to a study of T cells in Graves' hyperthyroidism and ophthalmopathy. Findings and limits, study-wide: From stable hyperthyroidism, ophthalmopathy was separated by a 13 V-J model. Ophthalmopathy, which appeared later, was predicted by the model a median roughly 6.5 months before onset.

Amplified regions were TCR beta CDR3 sequences from RNA transcripts. The TCR CDR3 was amplified in a first-round RT-PCR using the HTBI primer set. TCRdb redid the calling of the multiplex PCR reads with MiXCR, one entry per CDR3 protein. In the table there are 400,000 to 500,000 distinct CDR3 sequences, roughly 13% of which are singletons. The PBMCs had their origin in approximately 10 ml of fresh peripheral blood. Sequencing was done on a sample of blood. This sequence originates from a woman under 30 with Graves' hyperthyroidism. The gene calls are TRBV4-1 and TRBJ2-2; D not resolved. In nucleotides, the CDR3 is TGCGCCAGCAGCCCGATTACGACCGGGGAGCTGTTTTTT. Translating it yields CASSPITTGELFF.